This record concerns one T cell receptor (beta chain) sequence. Naive-designated CD8 cells lacked CD45RO, were positively enriched for CCR7, and omitted terminally differentiated effector memory CD45RA+ cells. These data come from a study of shared clonotypes between healthy human individuals. V was cut by 4 bases and J by 7 bases, with 7 bases left in between. Germline CDR1 MDHEN, CDR2 SYDVKM. The CDR3 has 12 residues. Around 30,000 T cell genomes (around 190 ng DNA) went into each sorted-subset replicate. The data were produced by immunoSEQ multiplex PCR, yet TCRdb's version contains in-frame clones alone and is incomplete. The sample contains 760,000 or so clones, 96% of which appear only once.

What was sequenced was naive CD8+ T cells sorted from blood. This chain links TRBV28 with TRBJ2-2; the D is unclear. The receptor comes from a man aged 25 to 40 in good health. Here the CDR3 DNA reads TGTGCCAGCAGTTCTTACAACGGGGAGCTGTTTTTT. It codes for CASSSYNGELFF.